A single sample is the source of the 30 T cell receptor beta chains below, sequenced in a study of CD8 T cells in ankylosing spondylitis. TCRdb fed the 5' RACE reads into MiXCR, producing one record per CDR3 protein. The sample carries under 300,000 distinct CDR3 sequences, approximately 20% recorded once. Sequenced sample: blood, either unsorted or a sorted T cell fraction (not recorded which). The origin of the receptors is a male donor with ankylosing spondylitis or in good health (not recorded which).

There are a few counts of this clonotype. This chain joins TRBV20-1 and TRBJ2-2, with a possible D match to TRBD2 (5 bases). Germline loops: CDR1 DFQATT, CDR2 SNEGSKA (reference sequence). V lost 6 bases, J lost 1 base, and 9 bases lay in between. This CDR3 region has 13 residues. The CDR3 DNA is TGCAGTGCGGAGGAACAGAACACCGGGGAGCTGTTTTTT. It codes for CSAEEQNTGELFF.

V usage is TRBV30 and J usage is TRBJ2-7; D uncertain. The CDR3 length is 15 residues. CDR1 GTSNPN and CDR2 SVGIG come from the germline V gene (reference sequence). The V and J ends lost 3 bases and 0 bases respectively, with 15 bases between them. CDR3 in amino acids: CAWRRSGDSSYEQYF. CDR3 DNA: TGTGCCTGGAGGCGTAGTGGGGATTCCTCCTACGAGCAGTACTTC.

This clonotype has a handful of counts. CDR3: CASSQDRQVYEQYF. Written as DNA, the CDR3 is TGCGCCAGCAGCCAAGATCGACAGGTCTACGAGCAGTACTTC. The chain has TRBV4-1 and TRBJ2-7; tentative D call: TRBD1 (6 bases). The CDR3 spans 14 residues. Germline-derived CDR1 and CDR2 are MGHRA and YSYEKL. V was pared by 0 bases and J by 3 bases, with 9 bases between.

This clonotype was counted many times. The V and J genes are TRBV3-1 and TRBJ2-7, with D perhaps matching TRBD2 (6 bases). CDR1 and CDR2 from the germline V gene are LGHDT and YNNKEL (reference sequence). This CDR3 is built from 15 residues. Trimming shortened V by 0 bases and J by 3 bases, and 12 bases separated the two germline ends. The CDR3 reads CASSQDAGPFYEQYF. CDR3 DNA sequence: TGTGCCAGCAGCCAAGATGCGGGGCCTTTCTACGAGCAGTACTTC.

This clonotype came up a few times. The J gene is TRBJ2-7, the V gene TRBV6-2 or TRBV6-3; D gene unclear. V shed 7 bases and J shed 6 bases, with 16 bases lying between them. The germline V gene encodes CDR1 MNHEY and CDR2 SVGEGT. There are 13 residues in the CDR3. In DNA form, the CDR3 reads TGTGCCAGCAAAAAAAGGGATCTACGCGAGCAGTACTTC. Residues: CASKKRDLREQYF.

This clonotype was seen many times. V usage is TRBV27 and J usage is TRBJ2-1; perhaps TRBD2 as D (5 bases). Trimming stripped 8 bases from V and 0 bases from J, with 11 bases between. Germline lookup yields CDR1 MNHEY and CDR2 SMNVEV (reference sequence). The CDR3 contains 14 residues. CDR3 residues: CASRPGSSYNEQFF. CDR3 nucleotides: TGTGCCAGCCGTCCGGGAAGCTCCTACAATGAGCAGTTCTTC.

Turning to this clonotype: A much larger clone differs by one base, so this may be a read error. The chain carries TRBV29-1 and TRBJ2-3; TRBD2 matches 14 bases. CDR3 size: 14 residues. Germline V CDR1 and CDR2: SQVTM, ANQGSEA. The CDR3 DNA is TGCGGCGTTGGGACTAGCGGGAGAGCCGATACGCAGTATTTT. Translated, it gives CGVGTSGRADTQYF.

The V gene is TRBV29-1, the J gene TRBJ2-1; D may be TRBD2 (6 bases). The CDR3 consists of 13 residues. Germline-derived CDR1 and CDR2 are SQVTM and ANQGSEA. Deletions cut 2 bases from V and 1 base from J, with 6 bases between. The CDR3 DNA follows: TGCAGCGTTGAACTAGCGTCCTACAATGAGCAGTTCTTC. Translated, it gives CSVELASYNEQFF.

This clonotype turned up a few times. The chain has TRBV13 and TRBJ2-3, with a weak D call TRBD2 (6 bases). V shed 4 bases and J shed 2 bases, with 13 bases lying between them. Germline V gives CDR1 PRHDT, CDR2 FYEKMQ (reference sequence). The CDR3 spans 15 residues. DNA of the CDR3: TGTGCCAGCAGCTCGAGGGACTTATTCACAGATACGCAGTATTTT. It is translated as CASSSRDLFTDTQYF.

This clonotype was found a few times. This chain joins TRBV7-6 and TRBJ2-7, with 10 bases matching TRBD2. CDR1 is SGHVS, CDR2 FNYEAQ, per germline. The CDR3 is 15 residues long. The junction had 6 bases not matched to a gene; V was cut back by 5 bases and J by 2 bases. The CDR3 nucleotides read TGTGCCAGCAGCCCCGGACTAGCGGTGACCTACGAGCAGTACTTC. Its protein product is CASSPGLAVTYEQYF.

This clonotype was seen ten or more times. This chain connects TRBV11-2 to TRBJ2-3; TRBD2 aligns across 8 bases. The CDR3 contains 16 residues. With 0 bases clipped from V and 1 base from J, the junction kept 3 bases outside the gene matches. Germline V gene sequence: CDR1 SGHAT, CDR2 FQNNGV. The CDR3, as DNA: TGTGCCAGCAGCTTAGAGCGGGAGGTTGGCACAGATACGCAGTATTTT. This codes for CASSLEREVGTDTQYF. The entire variable domain, with the rest obtained from reference TRBV11-2 and TRBJ2-3, is as follows: EAGVAQSPRYKIIEKRQSVAFWCNPISGHATLYWYQQILGQGPKLLIQFQNNGVVDDSQLPKDRFSAERLKGVDSTLKIQPAKLEDSAVYLCASSLEREVGTDTQYFGPGTRLTVL.

There are a few counts of this clonotype. V is TRBV4-3 and J is TRBJ2-4, with D hard to call. CDR1 is LGHNA and CDR2 is YSLEER in the germline V gene. V lost 0 bases and J 0 bases, leaving 6 bases between the germline ends. This CDR3 has 15 residues. This CDR3 reads CASSQDSGAKNIQYF. CDR3 bases: TGCGCCAGCAGCCAAGATTCGGGAGCCAAAAACATTCAGTACTTC.

This clonotype has just a few counts. The chain has TRBV12-3 or TRBV12-4 and TRBJ1-4; tentative D call: TRBD1 (6 bases). The CDR3 length is 14 residues. V lost 2 bases, J lost 8 bases, and 12 bases lay in between. As DNA, the CDR3 is TGTGCCAGCAGTTTAACGACAGGAGGCGAAAAACTGTTTTTT. Amino acid sequence: CASSLTTGGEKLFF.

This clonotype was counted ten times or more. The gene calls are TRBV6-6 and TRBJ2-3; 8 bases fit TRBD2. Germline V gene sequence: CDR1 MNHNY, CDR2 SVGAGI (reference sequence). The J segment lost 2 bases and the V segment lost 8 bases, leaving 3 bases of the junction unmatched. The CDR3 sequence is 13 residues long. CDR3 loop: CASWTSPTDTQYF. The CDR3 region has the DNA TGTGCCAGCTGGACTAGCCCCACAGATACGCAGTATTTT.

This clonotype was counted many times. The rearrangement uses TRBV2 and TRBJ2-1, with D possibly matching TRBD2 (5 bases). V shed 5 bases and J shed 0 bases, with 14 bases lying between them. Germline values: CDR1 SNHLY, CDR2 FYNNEI. There are 16 residues in the CDR3. The DNA of the CDR3 is TGTGCCAGCAGTTACAAATCCCGGGACTCCTACAATGAGCAGTTCTTC. Residues: CASSYKSRDSYNEQFF.

V and J are TRBV7-6 and TRBJ2-2; TRBD1 matches 9 bases. Germline assignment: CDR1 SGHVS and CDR2 FNYEAQ. This CDR3 is 15 amino acids long. V shed 5 bases, J shed 4 bases, and the junction held 5 bases outside the gene matches. CDR3 sequence reads: CASSTDRGVTGELFF. As DNA, the CDR3 is TGTGCCAGCAGCACGGACAGGGGTGTCACCGGGGAGCTGTTTTTT.

This clonotype has just a few counts. The genes are TRBV7-3 and TRBJ2-1, with D perhaps given as TRBD1 or TRBD2 (7 bases each). CDR3 size: 14 residues. V was trimmed by 2 bases and J by 8 bases, leaving 13 bases between them. The germline V gene has CDR1 SGHTA and CDR2 FQGTGA. CDR3 in amino acids: CASSLVGGGDEQFF. In nucleotides, the CDR3 is TGTGCCAGCAGCTTAGTGGGAGGGGGCGATGAGCAGTTCTTC.

This clonotype was counted only a few times. The V gene is TRBV28, the J gene TRBJ2-1; 12 bases agree with TRBD1. The V gene end was trimmed by 4 bases and the J gene end by 8 bases; junction bases not matched to a gene: 3. Germline CDR1 is MDHEN and CDR2 is SYDVKM. This CDR3 is 14 amino acids long. The CDR3 DNA reads as TGTGCCAGCAGTTCCGGGACAGGGGGCTATGAGCAGTTCTTC. It translates to CASSSGTGGYEQFF.

This clonotype has ten or more counts. The chain couples TRBV5-1 to TRBJ2-7; 7 positions agree with TRBD2. The CDR3 consists of 17 residues. Looked up from germline, CDR1 is SGHRS and CDR2 is YFSETQ. The junction had 15 bases not matched to a gene; V was cut back by 4 bases and J by 2 bases. CDR3 sequence reads: CASSHTSFGGRTYEQYF. DNA for the CDR3: TGCGCCAGCAGCCATACATCTTTCGGCGGGAGAACCTACGAGCAGTACTTC. The whole variable domain, filled in from reference TRBV5-1 and TRBJ2-7, reads KAGVTQTPRYLIKTRGQQVTLSCSPISGHRSVSWYQQTPGQGLQFLFEYFSETQRNKGNFPGRFSGRQFSNSRSEMNVSTLELGDSALYLCASSHTSFGGRTYEQYFGPGTRLTVT.

This clonotype was seen many times. The chain employs TRBV12-3 or TRBV12-4 and TRBJ1-1; 7 bases are a match to TRBD1. CDR3 length: 13 residues. With V trimmed by 10 bases and J by 5 bases, 10 bases remained unmatched. The CDR3 is CAIPTGTITEAFF. As DNA, the CDR3 is TGTGCCATCCCGACAGGGACGATAACTGAAGCTTTCTTT.

V is TRBV20-1 and J is TRBJ2-3; 8 bases are a match to TRBD2. V lost 0 bases to trimming and J lost 0 bases; unmatched junction nucleotides: 11. CDR3 length: 18 amino acids. The germline CDR1 and CDR2 sequences are DFQATT and SNEGSKA (reference sequence). The CDR3 is CSARDAEREFGSTDTQYF. The CDR3 region has the DNA TGCAGTGCTAGAGATGCCGAGCGGGAGTTCGGGAGCACAGATACGCAGTATTTT.

V gene TRBV12-3 or TRBV12-4 combines with J gene TRBJ2-7; 7 bases are shared with TRBD1. Trimming removed 7 bases from V and 2 bases from J; junction bases left unmatched: 8. The CDR3 is made up of 14 amino acids. CDR3: CASTQGDVAYEQYF. CDR3 nucleotide sequence: TGTGCCAGCACTCAGGGGGACGTAGCCTACGAGCAGTACTTC.

This chain joins TRBV5-1 and TRBJ2-7, with 7 bases fitting TRBD1. The V segment lost 4 bases and the J segment 1 base; nucleotides outside the gene matches: 5. This CDR3 region has 14 residues. Germline V lookup: CDR1 SGHRS, CDR2 YFSETQ. CDR3 loop: CASSQRQGSYEQYF. For the CDR3, the DNA is TGCGCCAGCAGCCAGCGACAGGGATCCTACGAGCAGTACTTC.

Comment on this clonotype: This may be a read error, as it is one base from a much larger clone. The chain's CDR3 is CSVERLISYNEQFF. The CDR3 DNA follows: TGCAGCGTTGAGCGTTTAATCTCCTACAATGAGCAGTTCTTC. The chain joins TRBV29-1 to TRBJ2-1; D gene unclear. Trimming took off 3 bases at V and 0 bases at J, with 9 bases between the two ends. Germline lookup yields CDR1 SQVTM and CDR2 ANQGSEA. The CDR3 extends over 14 amino acids.

In nucleotides, the CDR3 is TGCAGTGCTAGAGGGGCGGGAGTACAGTACGAGCAGTACTTC. It specifies CSARGAGVQYEQYF. The chain recombines TRBV20-1 with TRBJ2-7; 7 nucleotides align to TRBD2. This CDR3 has 14 amino acids. CDR1 is DFQATT and CDR2 is SNEGSKA in the germline V gene (reference sequence). V trimming: 1 base; J trimming: 4 bases; junction bases outside the gene matches: 7.

This clonotype was seen a few times. The rearrangement joins TRBV15 to TRBJ2-5, with D tentatively TRBD1 (6 bases). V was shortened by 0 bases and J by 1 base, with 18 bases between the two germline ends. The germline gives CDR1 LNHNV, CDR2 YYDKDF (reference sequence). This CDR3 is built from 18 residues. The CDR3 coding sequence is TGTGCCACCAGCAGAGATCAGGACAGCTTTTTTCCCCAAGAGACCCAGTACTTC. Protein: CATSRDQDSFFPQETQYF.

This clonotype was counted between two and nine times. The genes are TRBV29-1 and TRBJ2-7; D remains unclear. Per the germline V gene, CDR1 is SQVTM and CDR2 is ANQGSEA. This CDR3 is 12 amino acids long. The V and J ends lost 0 bases and 5 bases respectively, with 8 bases between them. In nucleotides, the CDR3 is TGCAGCGTTGAAGATGGAGTCCACGAGCAGTACTTC. Translation gives CSVEDGVHEQYF.

This clonotype was seen at least ten times. The rearrangement uses TRBV27 and TRBJ2-7; D is uncertain. CDR1 and CDR2 from the germline V gene are MNHEY and SMNVEV (reference sequence). Trimming removed 4 bases from V and 5 bases from J, with 6 bases in between. The CDR3 spans 11 residues. The CDR3 nucleotides are TGTGCCAGCAGTTCACTCCACGAGCAGTACTTC. Residues: CASSSLHEQYF.

This clonotype turned up a few times. The chain couples TRBV19 to TRBJ1-1, with D uncertain. The V gene's germline CDR1 is LNHDA and CDR2 SQIVND (reference sequence). V lost 0 bases to trimming and J lost 4 bases, with 9 bases between them. CDR3 length: 14 residues. The CDR3 protein is CASSIDQGPTEAFF. The CDR3 DNA reads as TGTGCCAGTAGTATAGATCAAGGGCCCACTGAAGCTTTCTTT. Full variable domain (remainder filled in from reference TRBV19 and TRBJ1-1): DGGITQSPKYLFRKEGQNVTLSCEQNLNHDAMYWYRQDPGQGLRLIYYSQIVNDFQKGDIAEGYSVSREKKESFPLTVTSAQKNPTAFYLCASSIDQGPTEAFFGQGTRLTVV.

The chain has TRBV29-1 and TRBJ2-2, with D uncertain. Trimming stripped 3 bases from V and 8 bases from J, with 13 bases between. CDR1 and CDR2 from the germline V gene are SQVTM and ANQGSEA. The CDR3 sequence is 13 residues long. The CDR3: CSVDEGEAGELFF. CDR3 nucleotides: TGCAGCGTTGATGAAGGAGAGGCGGGGGAGCTGTTTTTT.